The entry below describes one TCR beta chain. The CDR3 runs 14 residues. Per germline, CDR1 GTSNPN and CDR2 SVGIG (reference sequence). The sample is drawn from a study of CD8 T cells in Susac syndrome. Each multiple sclerosis control was a treatment-naive patient with relapsing-remitting disease that was either stable or active. The CD8+ and CD4+ T cells were negatively isolated, with the TEMRA cells enriched by FACS. It was with random hexamers that 0.5 to 1 ug RNA was reverse transcribed. The TCR beta CDR3 was amplified by immunoSEQ multiplex PCR across 54 Vbeta, 13 Jbeta. Each CDR3 protein is one row after TCRdb ran MiXCR on the immunoSEQ multiplex PCR reads. The sample contains about 150,000 distinct CDR3 sequences, roughly 94% of which appear only once.

Material: CD8+ T cells from PBMCs. The gene calls are TRBV30 and TRBJ1-5, with D perhaps TRBD1 (5 bases). This TCR came from a human donor with multiple sclerosis. For the CDR3, the DNA is TGTGCAGTTGGGGCAGAAAATAGCAATCAGCCCCAGCATTTT. This encodes CAVGAENSNQPQHF.